This TCR beta chain is drawn from a study of T cell responses to AZD1222 COVID-19 vaccine. Data came from immunoSEQ multiplex PCR; TCRdb stores just in-frame clones and leaves some out. The sample holds more than 95,000 clones, about 89% seen once. Overall study results and limits: Unmutated variant regions reportedly attract nearly half of all spike-specific TCRs. With dominance at 160-218 and 743-854, vaccine-associated CD4 TCRs spanned spike. An increase in Spike-specific TCR breadth and depth was observed after two AZD1222 doses.

Comment on this clone: Its antigen is unidentified.

V was cut by 3 bases and J by 4 bases, with 13 bases left in between. CDR3 length: 14 amino acids. Germline V gene sequence: CDR1 SGHAT, CDR2 FQNNGV. The V call is TRBV11-2, the J call TRBJ2-7, with D uncertain. This sample comprised peripheral blood, obtained on day 0 of AZD1222 vaccination. This clonotype originated in an adult in good health. CDR3 bases: TGTGCCAGCAGCTTTGGGCTTGCGGAGTACGAGCAGTACTTC. Translated: CASSFGLAEYEQYF.